The clone carrying this T cell receptor beta chain appeared many times. This sample was taken from a study of response to subunit inactivated influenza vaccine. V shed 5 bases and J 2 bases; nucleotides not matched to a gene: 5. The CDR3 covers 15 residues. CDR1 is LGHNA and CDR2 is YSLEER in the germline V gene. In TCRdb, the RT-PCR reads were re-called with MiXCR into one record per CDR3 protein. Of approximately 530,000 distinct CDR3 sequences in the sample, 13% were seen once. The chain uses TRBV4-3 and TRBJ2-3, with 9 bases fitting TRBD1. This TCR was sampled from a man between 50 and 59 years old who received an inactivated influenza vaccine. Sequencing used PBMCs from blood, obtained about 40 days after vaccination. The CDR3 loop is CASSSGTGSTDTQYF. CDR3 bases: TGCGCCAGCAGCTCCGGGACAGGGTCCACAGATACGCAGTATTTT.